This TCR beta chain stems from a study of CD8 T cells in Susac syndrome. An amount of RNA that ranged from roughly 0.45 to 1 ug was reverse transcribed with random hexamers. TCRdb fed the immunoSEQ multiplex PCR reads into MiXCR, producing one record per CDR3 protein. The table shows roughly 86,000 distinct CDR3 sequences, with 96% occurring only once. The CDR3 spans 16 residues. The V and J ends lost 1 base and 9 bases, in that order; junction bases with no gene match: 10. Germline CDR1 LGHDT, CDR2 YNNKEL (reference sequence). This clonotype was observed once. This sequence joins TRBV3-1 and TRBJ2-1; TRBD1 aligns across 9 bases. The receptor was isolated from a human donor with Susac syndrome. Sample: CD8+ T cells from PBMCs. This chain's CDR3 is CASSQGPQGAIIEQFF. CDR3 nucleotides: TGTGCCAGCAGCCAAGGGCCACAGGGGGCTATAATTGAGCAGTTCTTC.